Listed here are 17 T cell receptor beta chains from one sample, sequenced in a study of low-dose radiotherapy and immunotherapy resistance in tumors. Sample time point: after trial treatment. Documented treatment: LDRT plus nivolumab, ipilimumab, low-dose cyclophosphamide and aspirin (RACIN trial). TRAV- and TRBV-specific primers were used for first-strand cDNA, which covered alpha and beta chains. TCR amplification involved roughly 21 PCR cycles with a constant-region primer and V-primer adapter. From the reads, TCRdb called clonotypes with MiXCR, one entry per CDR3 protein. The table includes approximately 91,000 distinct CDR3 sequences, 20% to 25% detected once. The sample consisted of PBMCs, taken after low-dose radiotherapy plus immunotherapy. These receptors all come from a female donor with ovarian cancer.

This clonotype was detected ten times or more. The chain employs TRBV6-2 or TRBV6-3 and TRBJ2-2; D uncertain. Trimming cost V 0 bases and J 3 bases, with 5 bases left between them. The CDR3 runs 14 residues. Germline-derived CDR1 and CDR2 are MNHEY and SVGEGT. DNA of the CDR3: TGTGCCAGCAGTTACTCTCGGTACACCGGGGAGCTGTTTTTT. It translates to CASSYSRYTGELFF.

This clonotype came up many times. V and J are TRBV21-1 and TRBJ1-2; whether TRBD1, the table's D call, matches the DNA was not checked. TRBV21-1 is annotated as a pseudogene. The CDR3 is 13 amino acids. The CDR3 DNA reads TGTGCCAGCAGCAACTTGAGGGGTTATGGCTACACCTTC. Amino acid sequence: CASSNLRGYGYTF.

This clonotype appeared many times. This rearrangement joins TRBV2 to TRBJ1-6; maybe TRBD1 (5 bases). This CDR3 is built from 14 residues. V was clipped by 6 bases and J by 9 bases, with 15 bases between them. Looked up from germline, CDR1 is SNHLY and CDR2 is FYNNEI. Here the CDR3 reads CASSLNQGLSPLHF. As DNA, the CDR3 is TGTGCCAGCAGCCTGAACCAGGGCCTTTCACCCCTCCACTTT.

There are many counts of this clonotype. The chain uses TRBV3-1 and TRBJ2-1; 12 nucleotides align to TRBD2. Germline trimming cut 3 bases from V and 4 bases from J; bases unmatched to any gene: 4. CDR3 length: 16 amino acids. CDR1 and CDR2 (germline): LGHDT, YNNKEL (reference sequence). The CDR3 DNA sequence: TGTGCCAGCAGCCATACTAGCGGGAGGAGGTACAATGAGCAGTTCTTC. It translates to CASSHTSGRRYNEQFF.

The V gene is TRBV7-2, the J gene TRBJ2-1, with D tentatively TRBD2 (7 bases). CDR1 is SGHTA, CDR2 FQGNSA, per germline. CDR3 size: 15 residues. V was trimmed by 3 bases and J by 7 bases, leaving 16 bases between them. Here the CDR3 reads CASSFSWGGRNEQFF. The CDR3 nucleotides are TGTGCCAGCAGCTTCTCCTGGGGGGGCCGTAATGAGCAGTTCTTC.

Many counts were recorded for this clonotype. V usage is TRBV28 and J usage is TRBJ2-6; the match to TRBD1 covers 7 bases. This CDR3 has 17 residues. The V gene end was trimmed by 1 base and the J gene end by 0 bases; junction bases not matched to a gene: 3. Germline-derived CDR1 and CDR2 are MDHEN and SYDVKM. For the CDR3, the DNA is TGTGCCAGCAGTTTATTCGCAGGGGGCTCTGGGGCCAACGTCCTGACTTTC. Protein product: CASSLFAGGSGANVLTF. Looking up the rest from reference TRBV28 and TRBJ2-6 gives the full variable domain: DVKVTQSSRYLVKRTGEKVFLECVQDMDHENMFWYRQDPGLGLRLIYFSYDVKMKEKGDIPEGYSVSREKKERFSLILESASTNQTSMYLCASSLFAGGSGANVLTFGAGSRLTVL.

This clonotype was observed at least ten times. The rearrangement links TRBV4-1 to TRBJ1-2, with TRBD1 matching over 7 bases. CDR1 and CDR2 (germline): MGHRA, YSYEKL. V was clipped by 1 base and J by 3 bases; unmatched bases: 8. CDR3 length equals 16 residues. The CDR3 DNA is TGCGCCAGCAGCCAAGTCCCGGGACAGTCCTACTATGGCTACACCTTC. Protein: CASSQVPGQSYYGYTF.

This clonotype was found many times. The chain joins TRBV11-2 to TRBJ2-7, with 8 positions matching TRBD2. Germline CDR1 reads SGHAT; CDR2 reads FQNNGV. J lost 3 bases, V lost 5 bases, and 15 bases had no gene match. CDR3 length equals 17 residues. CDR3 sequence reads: CASSPPSGSQGHYEQYF. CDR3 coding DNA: TGTGCCAGCAGCCCCCCCAGCGGGAGCCAGGGACACTACGAGCAGTACTTC.

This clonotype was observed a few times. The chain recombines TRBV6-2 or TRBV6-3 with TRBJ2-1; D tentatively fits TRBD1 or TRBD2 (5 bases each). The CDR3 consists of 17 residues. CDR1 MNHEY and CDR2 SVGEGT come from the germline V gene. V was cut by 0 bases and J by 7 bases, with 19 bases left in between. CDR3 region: CASSYSLTGRGKNEQFF. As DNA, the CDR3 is TGTGCCAGCAGTTACTCTTTGACGGGACGGGGCAAGAATGAGCAGTTCTTC.

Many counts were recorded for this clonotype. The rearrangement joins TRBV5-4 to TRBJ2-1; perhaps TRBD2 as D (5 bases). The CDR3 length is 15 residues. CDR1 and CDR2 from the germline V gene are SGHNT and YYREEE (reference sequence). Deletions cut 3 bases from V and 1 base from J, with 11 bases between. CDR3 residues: CASSSGGTSYNEQFF. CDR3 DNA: TGTGCCAGCAGCTCCGGAGGTACTTCCTACAATGAGCAGTTCTTC.

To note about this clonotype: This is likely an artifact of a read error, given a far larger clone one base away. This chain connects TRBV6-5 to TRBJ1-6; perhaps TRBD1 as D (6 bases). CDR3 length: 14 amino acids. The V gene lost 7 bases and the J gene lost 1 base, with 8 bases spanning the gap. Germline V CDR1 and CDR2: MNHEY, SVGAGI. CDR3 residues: CASTRGSYNSPLHF. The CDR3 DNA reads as TGTGCCAGCACAAGGGGGTCCTATAATTCACCCCTCCACTTT.

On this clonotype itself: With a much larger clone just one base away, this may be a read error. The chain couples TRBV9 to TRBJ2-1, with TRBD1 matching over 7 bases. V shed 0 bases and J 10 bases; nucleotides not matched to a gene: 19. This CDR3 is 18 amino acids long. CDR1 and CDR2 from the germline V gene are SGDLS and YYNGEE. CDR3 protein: CASSVAHPRGSPYYEQFF. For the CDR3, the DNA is TGTGCCAGCAGCGTAGCTCACCCCAGGGGGTCTCCCTACTACGAGCAGTTCTTC. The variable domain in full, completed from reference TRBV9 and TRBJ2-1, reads DSGVTQTPKHLITATGQRVTLRCSPRSGDLSVYWYQQSLDQGLQFLIQYYNGEERAKGNILERFSAQQFPDLHSELNLSSLELGDSALYFCASSVAHPRGSPYYEQFFGPGTRLTVL.

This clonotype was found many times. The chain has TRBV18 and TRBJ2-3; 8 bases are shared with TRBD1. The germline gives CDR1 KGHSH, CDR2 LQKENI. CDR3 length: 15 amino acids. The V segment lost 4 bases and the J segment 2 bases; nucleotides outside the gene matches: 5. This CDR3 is CASSHDRGSTDTQYF. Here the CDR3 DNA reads TGTGCCAGCTCACACGACAGGGGCTCCACAGATACGCAGTATTTT.

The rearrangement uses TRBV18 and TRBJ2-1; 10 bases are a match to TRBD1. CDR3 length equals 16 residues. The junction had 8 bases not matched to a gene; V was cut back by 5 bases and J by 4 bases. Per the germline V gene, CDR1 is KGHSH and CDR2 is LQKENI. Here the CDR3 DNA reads TGTGCCAGCTCAGCGACGGGACAGGGGATTTACAATGAGCAGTTCTTC. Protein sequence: CASSATGQGIYNEQFF.

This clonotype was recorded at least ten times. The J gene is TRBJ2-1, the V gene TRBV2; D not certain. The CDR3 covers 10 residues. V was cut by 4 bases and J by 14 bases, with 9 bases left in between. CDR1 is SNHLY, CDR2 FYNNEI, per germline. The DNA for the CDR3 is TGTGCCAGCAGTGCGGGTATTGAGTTCTTC. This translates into CASSAGIEFF.

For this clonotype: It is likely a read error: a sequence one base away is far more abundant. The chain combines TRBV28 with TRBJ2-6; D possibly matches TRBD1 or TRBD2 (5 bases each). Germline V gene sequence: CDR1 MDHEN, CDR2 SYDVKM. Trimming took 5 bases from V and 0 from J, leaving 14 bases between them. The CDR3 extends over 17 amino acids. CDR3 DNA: TGTGCCAGCAGTACTCGACGGGGCGACTCTGGGGCCAACGTCCTGACTTTC. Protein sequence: CASSTRRGDSGANVLTF.

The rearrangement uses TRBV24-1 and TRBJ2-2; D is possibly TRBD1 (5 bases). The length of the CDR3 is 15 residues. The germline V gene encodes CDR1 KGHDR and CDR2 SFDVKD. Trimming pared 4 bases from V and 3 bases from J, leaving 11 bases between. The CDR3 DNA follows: TGTGCCACCAGTGAAGCAGGGTTGGACACCGGGGAGCTGTTTTTT. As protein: CATSEAGLDTGELFF.